Described below is a single T cell receptor (beta chain) sequence and its context. Its antigen is unknown. This sample was taken from a study of T cell repertoires in cytomegalovirus infection. CDR3 length: 12 amino acids. Germline CDR1 SEHNR, CDR2 FQNEAQ (reference sequence). V lost 0 bases and J 7 bases, leaving 7 bases between the germline ends. In TCRdb, the reads were re-called with MiXCR into one record per CDR3 protein. The profile shows under 450,000 distinct CDR3 sequences, about a third of them singletons. The source of this sequence is a human donor in good health (CMV status not recorded). Some clones in this sample may be carry-over from other donors' samples. The rearrangement uses TRBV7-9 and TRBJ2-7; weak D call: TRBD2 (6 bases). Sequenced here: cultured PBMCs, sampled from culture after CMV antigen stimulation. The CDR3: CASSLAAGEQYF. CDR3 DNA sequence: TGTGCCAGCAGCTTAGCGGCGGGAGAGCAGTACTTC.